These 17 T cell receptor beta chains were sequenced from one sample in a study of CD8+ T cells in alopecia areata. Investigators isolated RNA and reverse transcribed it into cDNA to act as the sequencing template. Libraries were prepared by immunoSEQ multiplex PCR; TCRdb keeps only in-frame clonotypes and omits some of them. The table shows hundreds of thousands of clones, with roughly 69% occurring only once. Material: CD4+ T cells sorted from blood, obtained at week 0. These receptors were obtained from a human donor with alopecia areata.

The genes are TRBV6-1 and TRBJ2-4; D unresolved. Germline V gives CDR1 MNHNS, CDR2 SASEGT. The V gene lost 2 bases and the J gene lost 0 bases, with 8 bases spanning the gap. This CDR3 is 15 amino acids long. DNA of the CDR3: TGTGCCAGCAGTGAACCCGTACTAGCCAAAAACATTCAGTACTTC. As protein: CASSEPVLAKNIQYF.

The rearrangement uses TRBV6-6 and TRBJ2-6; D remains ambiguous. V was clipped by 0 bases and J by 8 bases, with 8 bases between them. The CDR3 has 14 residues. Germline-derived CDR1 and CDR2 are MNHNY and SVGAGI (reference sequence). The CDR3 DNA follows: TGTGCCAGCAGTTACTCGATTTGGTCCAACGTCCTGACTTTC. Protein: CASSYSIWSNVLTF.

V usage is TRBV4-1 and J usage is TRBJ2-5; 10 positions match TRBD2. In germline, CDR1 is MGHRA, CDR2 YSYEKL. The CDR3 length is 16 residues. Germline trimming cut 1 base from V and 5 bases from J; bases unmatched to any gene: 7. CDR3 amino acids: CASSQAAGGPVETQYF. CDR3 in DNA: TGCGCCAGCAGCCAAGCAGCGGGGGGGCCCGTGGAGACCCAGTACTTC.

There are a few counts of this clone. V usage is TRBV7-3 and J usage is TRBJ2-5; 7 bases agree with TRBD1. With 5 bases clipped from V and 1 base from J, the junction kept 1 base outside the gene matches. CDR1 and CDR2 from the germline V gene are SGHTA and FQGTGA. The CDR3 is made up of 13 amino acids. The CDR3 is CASSTGVQETQYF. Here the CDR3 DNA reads TGTGCCAGCAGCACAGGGGTCCAAGAGACCCAGTACTTC.

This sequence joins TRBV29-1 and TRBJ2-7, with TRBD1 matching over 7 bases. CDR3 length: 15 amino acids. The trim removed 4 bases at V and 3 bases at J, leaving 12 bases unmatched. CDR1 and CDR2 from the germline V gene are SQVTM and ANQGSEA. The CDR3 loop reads CSVGMKTGWLYEQYF. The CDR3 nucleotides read TGCAGCGTTGGCATGAAGACAGGGTGGCTCTACGAGCAGTACTTC.

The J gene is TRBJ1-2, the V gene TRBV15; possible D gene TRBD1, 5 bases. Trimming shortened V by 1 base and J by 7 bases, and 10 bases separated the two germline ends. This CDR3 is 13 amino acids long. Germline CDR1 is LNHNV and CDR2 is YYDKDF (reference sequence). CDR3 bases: TGTGCCACCAGCAGAGGAGGGGAGGTTGGCTACACCTTC. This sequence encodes CATSRGGEVGYTF.

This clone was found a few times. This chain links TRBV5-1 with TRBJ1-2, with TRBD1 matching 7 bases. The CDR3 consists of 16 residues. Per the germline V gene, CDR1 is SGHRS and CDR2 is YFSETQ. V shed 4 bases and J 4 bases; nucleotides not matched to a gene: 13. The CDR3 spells CASSLRQGGGGYGYTF. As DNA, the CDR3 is TGCGCCAGCAGCCTTCGTCAGGGGGGCGGTGGCTATGGCTACACCTTC.

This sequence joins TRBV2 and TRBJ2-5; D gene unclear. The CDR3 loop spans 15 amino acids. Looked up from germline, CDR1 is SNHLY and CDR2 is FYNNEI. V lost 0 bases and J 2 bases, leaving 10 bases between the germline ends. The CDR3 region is CASSEARPTQETQYF. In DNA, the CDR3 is TGTGCCAGCAGTGAAGCGCGACCAACACAAGAGACCCAGTACTTC.

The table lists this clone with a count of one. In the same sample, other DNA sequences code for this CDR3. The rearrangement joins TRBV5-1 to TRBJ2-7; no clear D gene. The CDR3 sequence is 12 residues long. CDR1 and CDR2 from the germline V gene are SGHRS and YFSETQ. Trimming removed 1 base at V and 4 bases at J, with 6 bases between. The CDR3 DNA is TGCGCCAGCAGCTTGCGTCCGTACGAGCAGTACTTC. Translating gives CASSLRPYEQYF.

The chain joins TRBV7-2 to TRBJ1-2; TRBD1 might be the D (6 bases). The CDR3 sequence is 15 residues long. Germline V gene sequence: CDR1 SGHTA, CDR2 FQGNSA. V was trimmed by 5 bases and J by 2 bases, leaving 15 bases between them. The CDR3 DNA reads TGTGCCAGCAGCCCAGGGGATGGGTGGAACTATGGCTACACCTTC. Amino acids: CASSPGDGWNYGYTF.

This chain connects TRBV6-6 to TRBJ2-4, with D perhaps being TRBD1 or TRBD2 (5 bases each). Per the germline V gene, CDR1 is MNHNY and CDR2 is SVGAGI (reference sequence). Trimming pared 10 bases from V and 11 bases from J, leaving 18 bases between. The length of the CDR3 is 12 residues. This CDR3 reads CATGSQGRLQYF. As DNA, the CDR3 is TGTGCCACCGGTTCTCAGGGACGTCTTCAGTACTTC.

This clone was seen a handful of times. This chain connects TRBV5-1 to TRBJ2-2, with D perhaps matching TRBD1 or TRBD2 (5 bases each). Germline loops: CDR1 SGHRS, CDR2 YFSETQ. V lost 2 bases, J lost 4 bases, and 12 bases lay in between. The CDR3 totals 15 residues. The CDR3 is CASSFRDPVTGELFF. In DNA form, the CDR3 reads TGCGCCAGCAGCTTCCGGGACCCCGTCACCGGGGAGCTGTTTTTT.

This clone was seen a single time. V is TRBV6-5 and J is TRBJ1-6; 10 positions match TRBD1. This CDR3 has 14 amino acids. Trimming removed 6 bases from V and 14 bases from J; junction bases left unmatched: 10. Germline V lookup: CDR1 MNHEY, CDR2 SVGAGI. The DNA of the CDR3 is TGTGCCAGCAGAAGGGACAGGGGCCTAGGTTCCCTCCACTTT. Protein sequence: CASRRDRGLGSLHF.

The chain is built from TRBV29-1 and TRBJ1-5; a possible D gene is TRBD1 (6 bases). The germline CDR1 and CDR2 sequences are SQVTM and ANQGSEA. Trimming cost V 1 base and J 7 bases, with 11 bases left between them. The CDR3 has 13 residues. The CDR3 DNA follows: TGCAGCGTTGAAGTCGGGCAGGGGCAGCCCCAGCATTTT. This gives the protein CSVEVGQGQPQHF.

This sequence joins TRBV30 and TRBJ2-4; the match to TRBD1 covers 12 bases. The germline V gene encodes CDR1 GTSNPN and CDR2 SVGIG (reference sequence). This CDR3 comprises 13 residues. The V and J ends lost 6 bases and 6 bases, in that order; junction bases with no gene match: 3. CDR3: CACRDRGRNIQYF. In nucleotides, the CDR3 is TGTGCCTGCCGGGACAGGGGGCGAAACATTCAGTACTTC.

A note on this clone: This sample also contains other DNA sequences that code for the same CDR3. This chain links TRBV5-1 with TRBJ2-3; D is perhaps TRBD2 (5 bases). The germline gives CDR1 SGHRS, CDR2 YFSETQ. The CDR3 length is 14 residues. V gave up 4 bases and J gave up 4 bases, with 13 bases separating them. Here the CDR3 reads CASSLAGGADTQYF. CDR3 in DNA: TGCGCCAGCAGCCTTGCGGGTGGGGCAGATACGCAGTATTTT.

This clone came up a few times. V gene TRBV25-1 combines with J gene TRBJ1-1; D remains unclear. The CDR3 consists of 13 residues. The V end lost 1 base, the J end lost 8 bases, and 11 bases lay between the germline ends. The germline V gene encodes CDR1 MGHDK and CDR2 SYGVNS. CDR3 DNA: TGTGCCAGCAGTGAATCAGGACGGCAGGAAGCTTTCTTT. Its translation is CASSESGRQEAFF. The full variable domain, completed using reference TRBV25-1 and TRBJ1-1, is EADIYQTPRYLVIGTGKKITLECSQTMGHDKMYWYQQDPGMELHLIHYSYGVNSTEKGDLSSESTVSRIRTEHFPLTLESARPSHTSQYLCASSESGRQEAFFGQGTRLTVV.